Below are 26 T cell receptor beta chains sequenced from a single sample in a study of T-cell reconstitution after alpha-beta-depleted transplantation in children. Unique molecular identifiers tagged the TCRbeta library. Each CDR3 protein gets one entry after TCRdb re-called the PCR reads with MiXCR. The data contain some 350,000 distinct CDR3 sequences, 15% to 20% of them singletons. Sequenced here: PBMCs, mostly from graft donor cells, sampled 360 days after TCRalphabeta/CD19-depleted stem cell transplant. The origin of the receptors is a male patient aged 2-15 years who had a stem cell transplant for acute lymphoblastic leukemia, so the T cells may come from the graft donor.

The rearrangement uses TRBV5-1 and TRBJ2-3; D unresolved. Germline V CDR1 and CDR2: SGHRS, YFSETQ. With 0 bases removed from V and 4 bases from J, the gap between germline ends came to 9 bases. The CDR3 spans 14 residues. The CDR3 sequence: CASSLGEIADTQYF. DNA of the CDR3: TGCGCCAGCAGCTTGGGGGAAATCGCAGATACGCAGTATTTT.

This clonotype has just a few counts. This chain links TRBV7-9 with TRBJ2-3; tentatively, D is TRBD2 (5 bases). The CDR3 loop spans 13 amino acids. Trimming took off 0 bases at V and 8 bases at J, with 9 bases between the two ends. Germline V gene lookup returns CDR1 SEHNR and CDR2 FQNEAQ (reference sequence). The CDR3 loop is CASSLAEAVTQYF. The DNA of the CDR3 is TGTGCCAGCAGCTTAGCGGAGGCGGTTACGCAGTATTTT.

V and J are TRBV4-2 and TRBJ2-7; TRBD1 might be the D (6 bases). V lost 6 bases and J 2 bases, leaving 17 bases between the germline ends. The CDR3 is 15 amino acids. Germline loops: CDR1 LGHNA, CDR2 YNFKEQ. The CDR3 nucleotides read TGTGCCAGCAGTCCTCTTTTCACAGGGCCCTACGAGCAGTACTTC. Protein: CASSPLFTGPYEQYF.

This clonotype was found a few times. The CDR3 coding sequence is TGCGCCAGCAGCCACCCGCCCGAGACTAGCGGGAGCCTTCAATGGGAGACCCAGTACTTC. This gives the protein CASSHPPETSGSLQWETQYF. The chain recombines TRBV4-1 with TRBJ2-5, with 12 bases aligning to TRBD2. The CDR3 runs to 20 residues. The junction had 19 bases not matched to a gene; V was cut back by 3 bases and J by 5 bases. The germline V gene encodes CDR1 MGHRA and CDR2 YSYEKL.

This sequence joins TRBV18 and TRBJ2-5; TRBD1 matches 7 bases. Per the germline V gene, CDR1 is KGHSH and CDR2 is LQKENI. The CDR3 covers 17 residues. Trimming removed 2 bases from V and 1 base from J; junction bases left unmatched: 10. CDR3 amino acids: CASSPMGRTGLQETQYF. DNA of the CDR3: TGTGCCAGCTCACCAATGGGCCGGACAGGCCTCCAAGAGACCCAGTACTTC.

The rearrangement uses TRBV9 and TRBJ2-5; D not resolved. Germline values: CDR1 SGDLS, CDR2 YYNGEE. CDR3 length equals 14 residues. V dropped 2 bases and J dropped 3 bases, with 11 bases sitting between them. CDR3 sequence reads: CASSVPNSKETQYF. CDR3 bases: TGTGCCAGCAGCGTCCCAAACAGCAAAGAGACCCAGTACTTC.

The table lists this clonotype with many counts. V usage is TRBV27 and J usage is TRBJ2-2; maybe TRBD1 (5 bases). CDR3 size: 13 residues. Germline V CDR1 and CDR2: MNHEY, SMNVEV (reference sequence). V was trimmed by 7 bases and J by 1 base, leaving 7 bases between them. The CDR3 bases are TGTGCCAGCAAAGGGGAGAACACCGGGGAGCTGTTTTTT. Translated: CASKGENTGELFF.

This clonotype came up a few times. The chain has TRBV4-3 and TRBJ2-5; D could derive from TRBD1 or TRBD2 (5 bases each). V lost 5 bases to trimming and J lost 5 bases, with 18 bases between them. Germline CDR1 and CDR2: LGHNA and YSLEER. The CDR3 is made up of 15 amino acids. CDR3 bases: TGCGCCAGCAGCGAACAACTAGGGGAAGGGGAGACCCAGTACTTC. Residues: CASSEQLGEGETQYF.

This clonotype has more than one count but fewer than ten. The chain combines TRBV4-3 with TRBJ2-5; 7 nucleotides line up with TRBD2. Germline V gene data show CDR1 as LGHNA and CDR2 as YSLEER. CDR3 length equals 14 residues. V lost 1 base and J lost 9; bases outside the gene matches: 8. The CDR3 DNA sequence: TGCGCCAGCAGCCAAGGCCCCGGGGGGTTGGCCCAGTACTTC. It yields the protein CASSQGPGGLAQYF.

The chain joins TRBV7-8 to TRBJ2-3; maybe TRBD1 (6 bases). The ends were cut back, 2 bases at V and 11 bases at J, with 17 bases in the middle. The CDR3 covers 14 residues. Germline-derived CDR1 and CDR2 are SGHVS and FQNEAQ. The CDR3: CASSLYIPGHGQYF. As DNA, the CDR3 is TGTGCCAGCAGCTTATATATCCCGGGACACGGGCAGTATTTT.

The chain carries TRBV28 and TRBJ2-5, with 7 bases matching TRBD1. V dropped 3 bases and J dropped 2; count of bases not matched to a gene: 6. This CDR3 is 15 amino acids long. The germline V gene has CDR1 MDHEN and CDR2 SYDVKM. The CDR3 DNA sequence: TGTGCCAGCAGTTTTTTGTGGGACAGACAAGAGACCCAGTACTTC. Protein sequence: CASSFLWDRQETQYF.

In this sample, this clonotype turned up a few times. The genes are TRBV18 and TRBJ1-1, with D maybe TRBD1 (6 bases). Trimming shortened V by 3 bases and J by 6 bases, and 20 bases separated the two germline ends. Germline V CDR1 and CDR2: KGHSH, LQKENI. The CDR3 has 16 residues. This CDR3 reads CASSPGRQPWGPEAFF. The CDR3 nucleotides are TGTGCCAGCTCACCCGGACGCCAACCATGGGGGCCTGAAGCTTTCTTT. The full variable domain, completed using reference TRBV18 and TRBJ1-1, is NAGVMQNPRHLVRRRGQEARLRCSPMKGHSHVYWYRQLPEEGLKFMVYLQKENIIDESGMPKERFSAEFPKEGPSILRIQQVVRGDSAAYFCASSPGRQPWGPEAFFGQGTRLTVV.

The gene calls are TRBV2 and TRBJ2-5; TRBD2 matches at 9 bases. The germline V gene encodes CDR1 SNHLY and CDR2 FYNNEI. V dropped 3 bases and J dropped 2; count of bases not matched to a gene: 4. CDR3 size: 15 residues. The CDR3 loop reads CASSEPLAGQETQYF. The DNA for the CDR3 is TGTGCCAGCAGTGAGCCCCTAGCGGGACAAGAGACCCAGTACTTC.

This clonotype was counted only a few times. The V call is TRBV5-1, the J call TRBJ2-3; D not resolved. The V gene lost 1 base and the J gene lost 0 bases, with 9 bases spanning the gap. The CDR3 loop spans 15 amino acids. The germline V gene has CDR1 SGHRS and CDR2 YFSETQ. CDR3 protein: CASSLTRPSTDTQYF. The CDR3 DNA follows: TGCGCCAGCAGCTTGACGAGACCTAGCACAGATACGCAGTATTTT.

This clonotype has a count of ten or more. This rearrangement joins TRBV24-1 to TRBJ1-1; a possible D gene is TRBD1 (6 bases). The CDR3 length is 15 residues. Trimming pared 2 bases from V and 0 bases from J, leaving 9 bases between. CDR1 and CDR2 from the germline V gene are KGHDR and SFDVKD. The CDR3: CATSDSGHMNTEAFF. In DNA, the CDR3 is TGTGCCACCAGTGATTCGGGACATATGAACACTGAAGCTTTCTTT.

The chain carries TRBV23-1 and TRBJ2-7, with TRBD2 identical over 8 bases. TRBV23-1 is reported as an ORF; its role is uncertain. This CDR3 has 15 residues. Unmatched junction bases numbered 7, after V lost 1 base and J lost 5 bases. The CDR3 reads CASSQYGTRFHEQYF. Here the CDR3 DNA reads TGCGCCAGCAGTCAATACGGGACTAGATTCCACGAGCAGTACTTC.

This clonotype was picked up many times. The chain carries TRBV11-2 and TRBJ2-1; 10 bases fit TRBD2. This CDR3 is built from 16 residues. The germline V gene encodes CDR1 SGHAT and CDR2 FQNNGV. V lost 4 bases and J lost 7; bases outside the gene matches: 10. The CDR3 protein is CASSSLLAGARNEQFF. The CDR3 DNA is TGTGCCAGCAGCTCCCTCCTAGCGGGAGCTAGGAATGAGCAGTTCTTC.

This clonotype was seen at least ten times. In DNA, the CDR3 is TGTGCCACCAGCTCGGGGACTAGCGGGAGGTCCCAAGAGACCCAGTACTTC. This sequence encodes CATSSGTSGRSQETQYF. The rearrangement joins TRBV15 to TRBJ2-5; 15 bases fit TRBD2. V shed 5 bases, J shed 1 base, and the junction held 5 bases outside the gene matches. The germline V gene encodes CDR1 LNHNV and CDR2 YYDKDF (reference sequence). The CDR3 has 17 amino acids.

The chain couples TRBV6-2 or TRBV6-3 to TRBJ2-7; TRBD1 agrees at 9 bases. Germline CDR1 reads MNHEY; CDR2 reads SVGEGT. V shed 5 bases, J shed 3 bases, and the junction held 11 bases outside the gene matches. The CDR3 contains 16 residues. DNA of the CDR3: TGTGCCAGCAGTACGACCGGGACAGGGAAAAACTACGAGCAGTACTTC. Translation gives CASSTTGTGKNYEQYF.

This clonotype was seen only a few times. J is TRBJ2-4 and V is TRBV20-1; D may be TRBD2 (5 bases). In germline, CDR1 is DFQATT, CDR2 SNEGSKA (reference sequence). With 1 base removed from V and 3 bases from J, the gap between germline ends came to 16 bases. There are 16 residues in the CDR3. The CDR3 DNA follows: TGCAGTGCTAGAGGGCCTAGCTCCCCCAGCAAAAACATTCAGTACTTC. Translating gives CSARGPSSPSKNIQYF.

This clonotype was observed at least ten times. The V gene is TRBV12-3 or TRBV12-4, the J gene TRBJ1-2; TRBD1 agrees at 10 bases. This CDR3 has 17 amino acids. J was trimmed by 1 base and V by 4 bases; bases with no gene match: 9. The CDR3 coding sequence is TGTGCCAGCAGTTCAAAAAGGACAGGGGGGATTAACTATGGCTACACCTTC. This gives the protein CASSSKRTGGINYGYTF.

The V and J genes are TRBV7-3 and TRBJ1-1; no reliable D call. CDR1 and CDR2 from the germline V gene are SGHTA and FQGTGA. The CDR3 is 14 residues long. Trimming took 1 base from V and 0 from J, leaving 6 bases between them. The CDR3 DNA is TGTGCCAGCAGCTTAATGGCCGTGAACACTGAAGCTTTCTTT. Translation: CASSLMAVNTEAFF.

The rearrangement uses TRBV12-3 or TRBV12-4 and TRBJ1-4, with TRBD1 matching over 9 bases. After removal of 4 bases from V and 6 bases from J, the junction contained 9 bases not matched to a gene. CDR3 length: 16 amino acids. The CDR3, as DNA: TGTGCCAGCAGTTCCATCGCAAGACAGGGGGATGAAAAACTGTTTTTT. It encodes CASSSIARQGDEKLFF.

The rearrangement uses TRBV28 and TRBJ1-4; D is unclear. Germline CDR1 is MDHEN and CDR2 is SYDVKM. This CDR3 spans 12 amino acids. V lost 2 bases and J lost 7, with 5 bases in between. The CDR3 spells CASSLSSEKLFF. DNA for the CDR3: TGTGCCAGCAGTTTAAGTAGTGAAAAACTGTTTTTT.

The sample holds a few counts of this clonotype. V and J are TRBV6-2 or TRBV6-3 and TRBJ2-5; D not resolved. The V gene's germline CDR1 is MNHEY and CDR2 SVGEGT. V was shortened by 7 bases and J by 5 bases, with 8 bases between the two germline ends. The CDR3 is 11 amino acids. The CDR3 loop is CASTLLETQYF. As DNA, the CDR3 is TGTGCCAGCACCTTATTGGAGACCCAGTACTTC.

The J gene is TRBJ1-2, the V gene TRBV14; no clear D. The V and J ends lost 0 bases and 2 bases respectively, with 4 bases between them. The CDR3 has 13 amino acids. Germline V gene data show CDR1 as SGHDN and CDR2 as FVKESK. DNA for the CDR3: TGTGCCAGCAGCCAAGATGCCAACTATGGCTACACCTTC. Its translation: CASSQDANYGYTF. Supplemented by reference TRBV14 and TRBJ1-2, the full variable domain reads EAGVTQFPSHSVIEKGQTVTLRCDPISGHDNLYWYRRVMGKEIKFLLHFVKESKQDESGMPNNRFLAERTGGTYSTLKVQPAELEDSGVYFCASSQDANYGYTFGSGTRLTVV.